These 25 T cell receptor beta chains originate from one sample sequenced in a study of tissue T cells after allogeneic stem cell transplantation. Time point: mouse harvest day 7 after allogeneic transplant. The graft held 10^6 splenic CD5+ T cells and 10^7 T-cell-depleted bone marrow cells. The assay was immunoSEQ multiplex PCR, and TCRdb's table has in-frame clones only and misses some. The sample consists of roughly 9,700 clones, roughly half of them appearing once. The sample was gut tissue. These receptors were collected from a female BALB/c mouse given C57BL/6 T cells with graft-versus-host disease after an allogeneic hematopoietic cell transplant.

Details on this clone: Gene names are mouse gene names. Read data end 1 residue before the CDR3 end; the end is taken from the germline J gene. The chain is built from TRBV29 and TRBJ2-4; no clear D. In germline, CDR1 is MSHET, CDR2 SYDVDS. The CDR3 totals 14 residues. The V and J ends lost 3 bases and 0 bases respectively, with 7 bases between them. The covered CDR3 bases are TGTGCTAGCAGTTTGGGGTGGAGTCAAAACACCTTGTAC. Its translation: CASSLGWSQNTLY. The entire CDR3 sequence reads CASSLGWSQNTLYF.

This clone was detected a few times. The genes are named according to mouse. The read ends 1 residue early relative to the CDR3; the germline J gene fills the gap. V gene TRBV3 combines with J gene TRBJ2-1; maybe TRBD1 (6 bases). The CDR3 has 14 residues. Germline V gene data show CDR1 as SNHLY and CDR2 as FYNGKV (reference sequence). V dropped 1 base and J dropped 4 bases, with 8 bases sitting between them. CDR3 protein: CASSLDRVYAEQFF. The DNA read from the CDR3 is TGTGCCAGCAGCTTAGACAGGGTTTATGCTGAGCAGTTC. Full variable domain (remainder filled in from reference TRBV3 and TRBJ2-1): GPKVLQIPSHQIIDMGQMVTLNCDPVSNHLYFYWYKQILGQQMEFLVNFYNGKVMEKSKLFKDQFSVERPDGSYFTLKIQPTALEDSAVYFCASSLDRVYAEQFFGPGTRLTVL.

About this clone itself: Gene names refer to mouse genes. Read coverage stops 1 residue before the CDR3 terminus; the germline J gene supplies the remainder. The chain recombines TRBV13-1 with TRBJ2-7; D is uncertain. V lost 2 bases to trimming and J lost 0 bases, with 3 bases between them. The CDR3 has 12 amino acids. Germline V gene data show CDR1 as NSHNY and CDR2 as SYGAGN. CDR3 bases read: TGTGCCAGCAGTGAAAGCTCCTATGAACAGTAC. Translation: CASSESSYEQY. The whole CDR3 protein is CASSESSYEQYF.

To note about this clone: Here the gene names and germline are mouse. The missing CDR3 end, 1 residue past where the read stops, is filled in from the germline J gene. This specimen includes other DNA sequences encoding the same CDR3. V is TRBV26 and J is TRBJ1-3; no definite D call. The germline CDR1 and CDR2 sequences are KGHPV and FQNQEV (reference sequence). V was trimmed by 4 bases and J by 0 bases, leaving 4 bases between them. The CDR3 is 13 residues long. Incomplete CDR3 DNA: TGTGCCAGCAGTCAAAATTCTGGAAATACGCTCTAT. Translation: CASSQNSGNTLY. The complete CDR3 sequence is CASSQNSGNTLYF.

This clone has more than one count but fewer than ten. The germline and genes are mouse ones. CDR3 residues: CASSWDKYEQYF. The CDR3 bases that were read are TGTGCCAGCAGCTGGGACAAATATGAACAGTAC. The chain combines TRBV3 with TRBJ2-7, with D possibly matching TRBD1 (6 bases). Coverage ceases 1 residue before the CDR3 finishes, and the germline J gene fills in the end. Germline CDR1 and CDR2: SNHLY and FYNGKV (reference sequence). The CDR3 spans 12 residues. Trimming took off 4 bases at V and 4 bases at J, with 8 bases between the two ends.

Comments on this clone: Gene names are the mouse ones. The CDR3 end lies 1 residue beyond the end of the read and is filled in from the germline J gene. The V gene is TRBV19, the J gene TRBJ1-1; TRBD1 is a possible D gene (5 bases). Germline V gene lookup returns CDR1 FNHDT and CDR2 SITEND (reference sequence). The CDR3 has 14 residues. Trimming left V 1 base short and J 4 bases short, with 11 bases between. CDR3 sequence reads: CASSIRTRGTEVFF. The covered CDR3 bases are TGTGCCAGCAGTATAAGGACAAGAGGCACAGAAGTCTTC. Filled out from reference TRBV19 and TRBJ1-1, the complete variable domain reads GGIITQTPKFLIGQEGQKLTLKCQQNFNHDTMYWYRQDSGKGLRLIYYSITENDLQKGDLSEGYDASREKKSSFSLTVTSAQKNEMAVFLCASSIRTRGTEVFFGKGTRLTVV.

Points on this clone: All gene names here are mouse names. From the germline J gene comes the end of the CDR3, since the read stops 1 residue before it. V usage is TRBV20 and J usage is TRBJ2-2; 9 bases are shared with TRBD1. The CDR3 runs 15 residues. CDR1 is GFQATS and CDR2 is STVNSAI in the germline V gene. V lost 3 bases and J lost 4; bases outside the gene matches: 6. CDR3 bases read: TGTGGTGCTAGTATACAGGGGGCAACCACCGGGCAGCTCTAC. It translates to CGASIQGATTGQLY. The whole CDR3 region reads CGASIQGATTGQLYF.

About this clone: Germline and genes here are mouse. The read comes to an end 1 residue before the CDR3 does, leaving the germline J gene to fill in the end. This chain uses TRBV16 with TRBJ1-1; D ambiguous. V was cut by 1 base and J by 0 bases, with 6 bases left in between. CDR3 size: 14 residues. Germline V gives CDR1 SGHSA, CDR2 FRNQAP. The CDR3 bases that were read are TGTGCAAGCAGCTTAGTTGGGGCAAACACAGAAGTCTTC. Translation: CASSLVGANTEVF. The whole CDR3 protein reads CASSLVGANTEVFF.

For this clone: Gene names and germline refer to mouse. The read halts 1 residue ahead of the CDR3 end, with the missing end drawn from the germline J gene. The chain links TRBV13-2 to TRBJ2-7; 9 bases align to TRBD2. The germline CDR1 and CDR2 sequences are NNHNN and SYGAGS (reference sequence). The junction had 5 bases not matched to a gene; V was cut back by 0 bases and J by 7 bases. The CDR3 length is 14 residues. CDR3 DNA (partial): TGTGCCAGCGGTGATGTGACTGGGGGTCCGGAACAGTAC. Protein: CASGDVTGGPEQY. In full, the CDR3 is CASGDVTGGPEQYF.

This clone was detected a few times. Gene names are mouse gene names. The sequenced part of the CDR3 DNA is TGCTCCAGCAGTCTCACAGGGGCTGGAAATACGCTCTAT. The encoded protein is CSSSLTGAGNTLY. The CDR3 reads in full as CSSSLTGAGNTLYF. V is TRBV23 and J is TRBJ1-3; the table's D call, TRBD1, was not checked against the DNA. Coverage ceases 1 residue before the CDR3 finishes, and the germline J gene fills in the end. The CDR3 runs 14 residues. Germline V gene sequence: CDR1 KGHTA, CDR2 FQNQQP.

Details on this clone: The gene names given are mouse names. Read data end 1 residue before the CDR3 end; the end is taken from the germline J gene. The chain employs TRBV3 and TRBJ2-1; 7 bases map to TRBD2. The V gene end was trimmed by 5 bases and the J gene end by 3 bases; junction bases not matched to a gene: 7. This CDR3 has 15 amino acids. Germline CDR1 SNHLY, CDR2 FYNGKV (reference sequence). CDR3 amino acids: CASSLHWGTYAEQFF. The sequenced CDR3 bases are TGTGCCAGCAGCCTCCACTGGGGTACCTATGCTGAGCAGTTC.

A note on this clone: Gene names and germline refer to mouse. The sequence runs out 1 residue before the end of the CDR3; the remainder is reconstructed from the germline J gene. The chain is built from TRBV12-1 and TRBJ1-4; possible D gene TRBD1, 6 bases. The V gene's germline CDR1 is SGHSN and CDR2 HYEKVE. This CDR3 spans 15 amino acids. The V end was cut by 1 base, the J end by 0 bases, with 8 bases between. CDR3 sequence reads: CASSLGHFSNERLFF. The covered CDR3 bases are TGTGCCAGCTCTCTGGGACACTTTTCCAACGAAAGATTATTT.

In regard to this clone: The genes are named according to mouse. Incomplete CDR3 DNA: TGTGCCAGCAGCTTAGGGCGAAACACCTTGTAC. It is translated as CASSLGRNTLY. The entire CDR3 protein reads CASSLGRNTLYF. This rearrangement joins TRBV3 to TRBJ2-4; no firm D call. The CDR3 end falls 1 residue outside the read, so it is completed with the germline J gene. The V gene's germline CDR1 is SNHLY and CDR2 FYNGKV (reference sequence). The ends were cut back, 1 base at V and 5 bases at J, with 4 bases in the middle. The CDR3 length is 12 residues.

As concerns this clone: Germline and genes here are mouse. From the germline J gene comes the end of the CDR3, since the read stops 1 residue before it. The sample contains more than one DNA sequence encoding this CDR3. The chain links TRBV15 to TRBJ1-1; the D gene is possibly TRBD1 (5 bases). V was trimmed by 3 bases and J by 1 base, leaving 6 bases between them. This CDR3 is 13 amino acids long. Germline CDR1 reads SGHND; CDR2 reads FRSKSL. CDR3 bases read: TGTGCCAGCAGTTTGGGGGAAAACACAGAAGTCTTC. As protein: CASSLGENTEVF. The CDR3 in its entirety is CASSLGENTEVFF.

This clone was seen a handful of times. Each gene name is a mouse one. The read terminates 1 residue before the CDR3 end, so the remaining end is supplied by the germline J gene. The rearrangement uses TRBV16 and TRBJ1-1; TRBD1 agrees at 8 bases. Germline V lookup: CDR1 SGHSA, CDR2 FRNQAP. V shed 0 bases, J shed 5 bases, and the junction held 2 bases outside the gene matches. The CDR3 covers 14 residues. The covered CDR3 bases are TGTGCAAGCAGCTTAGAGACAGGGGCTACAGAAGTCTTC. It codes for CASSLETGATEVF. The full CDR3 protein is CASSLETGATEVFF.

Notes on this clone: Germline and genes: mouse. CDR3 sequence reads: CSSRDQANTGQLYF. The sequenced part of the CDR3 DNA is TGTAGTTCTAGAGATCAGGCAAACACCGGGCAGCTCTAC. The chain employs TRBV30 and TRBJ2-2; the D is unclear. The read halts 1 residue ahead of the CDR3 end, with the missing end drawn from the germline J gene. Germline V gives CDR1 SQVVS, CDR2 ANEGSEA. The CDR3 sequence is 14 residues long. V lost 0 bases to trimming and J lost 0 bases, with 5 bases between them.

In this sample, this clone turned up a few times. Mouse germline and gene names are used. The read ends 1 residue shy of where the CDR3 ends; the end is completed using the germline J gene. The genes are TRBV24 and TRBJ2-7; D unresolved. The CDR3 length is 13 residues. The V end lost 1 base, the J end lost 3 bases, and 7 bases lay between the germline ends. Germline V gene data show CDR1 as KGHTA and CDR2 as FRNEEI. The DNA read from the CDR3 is TGTGCCAGCAGTCTGTCCCGTCTCTATGAACAGTAC. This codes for CASSLSRLYEQY. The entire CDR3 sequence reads CASSLSRLYEQYF.

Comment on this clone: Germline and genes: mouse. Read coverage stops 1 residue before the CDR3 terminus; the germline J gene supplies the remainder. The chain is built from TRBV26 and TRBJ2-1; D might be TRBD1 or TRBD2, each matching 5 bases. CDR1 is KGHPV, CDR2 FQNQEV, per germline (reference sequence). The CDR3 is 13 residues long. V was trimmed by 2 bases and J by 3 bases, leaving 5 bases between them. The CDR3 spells CASSLGAYAEQFF. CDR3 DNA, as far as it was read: TGTGCCAGCAGTCTGGGGGCCTATGCTGAGCAGTTC.

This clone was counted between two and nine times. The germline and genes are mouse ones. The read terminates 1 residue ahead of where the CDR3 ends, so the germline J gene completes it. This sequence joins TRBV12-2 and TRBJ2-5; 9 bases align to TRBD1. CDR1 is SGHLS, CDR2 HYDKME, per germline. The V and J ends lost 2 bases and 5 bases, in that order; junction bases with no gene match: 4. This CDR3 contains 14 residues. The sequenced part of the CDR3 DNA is TGTGCCAGCTCTCCACAGGGGGCGGTAGACACCCAGTAC. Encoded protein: CASSPQGAVDTQY. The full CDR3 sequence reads CASSPQGAVDTQYF.

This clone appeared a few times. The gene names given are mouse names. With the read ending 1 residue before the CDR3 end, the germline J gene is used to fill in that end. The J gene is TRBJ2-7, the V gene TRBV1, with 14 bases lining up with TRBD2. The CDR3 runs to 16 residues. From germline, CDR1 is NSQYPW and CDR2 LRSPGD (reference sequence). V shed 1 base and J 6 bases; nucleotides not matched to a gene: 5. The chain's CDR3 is CTCSAAGLGGRLEQYF. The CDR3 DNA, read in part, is TGCACCTGCAGTGCAGCGGGACTGGGGGGGCGCCTTGAACAGTAC.

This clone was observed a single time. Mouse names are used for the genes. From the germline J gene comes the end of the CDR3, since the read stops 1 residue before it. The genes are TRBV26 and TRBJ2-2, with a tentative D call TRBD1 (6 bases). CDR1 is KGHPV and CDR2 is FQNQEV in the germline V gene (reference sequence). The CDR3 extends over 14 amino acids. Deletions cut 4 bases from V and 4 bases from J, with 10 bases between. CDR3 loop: CASSQDRRTGQLYF. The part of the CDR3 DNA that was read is TGTGCCAGCAGTCAAGACAGGCGCACCGGGCAGCTCTAC.

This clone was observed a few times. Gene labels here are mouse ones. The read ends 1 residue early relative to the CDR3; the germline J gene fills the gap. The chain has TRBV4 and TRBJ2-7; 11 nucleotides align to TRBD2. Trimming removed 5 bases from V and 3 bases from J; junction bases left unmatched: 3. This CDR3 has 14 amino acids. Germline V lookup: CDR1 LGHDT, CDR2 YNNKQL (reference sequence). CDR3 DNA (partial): TGTGCCAGCAGCCCTGGGACTGGGGGCTATGAACAGTAC. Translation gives CASSPGTGGYEQY. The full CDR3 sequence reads CASSPGTGGYEQYF.

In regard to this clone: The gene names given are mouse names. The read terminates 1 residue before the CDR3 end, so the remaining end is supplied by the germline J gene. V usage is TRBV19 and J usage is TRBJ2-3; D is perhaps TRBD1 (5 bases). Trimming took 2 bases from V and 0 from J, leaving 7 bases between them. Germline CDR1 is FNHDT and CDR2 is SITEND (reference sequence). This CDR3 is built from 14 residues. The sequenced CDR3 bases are TGTGCCAGCAGTATTCAGGGAAGTGCAGAAACGCTGTAT. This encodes CASSIQGSAETLY. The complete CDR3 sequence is CASSIQGSAETLYF.

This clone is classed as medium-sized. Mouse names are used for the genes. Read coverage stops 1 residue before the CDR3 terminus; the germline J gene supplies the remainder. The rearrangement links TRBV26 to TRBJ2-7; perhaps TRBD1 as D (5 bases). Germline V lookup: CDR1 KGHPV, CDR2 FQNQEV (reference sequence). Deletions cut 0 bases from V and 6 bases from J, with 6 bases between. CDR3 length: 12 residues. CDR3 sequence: CASSLSGVEQYF. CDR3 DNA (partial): TGTGCCAGCAGTCTGTCAGGGGTTGAACAGTAC. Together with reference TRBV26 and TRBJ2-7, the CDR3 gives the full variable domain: NSKVIQTPRYLVKGQGQKAKMRCIPEKGHPVVFWYQQNKNNEFKFLINFQNQEVLQQIDMTEKRFSAECPSNSPCSLEIQSSEAGDSALYLCASSLSGVEQYFGPGTRLTVL.

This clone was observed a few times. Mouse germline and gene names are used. CDR3 amino acids: CASSRDKYEQYF. The CDR3 bases that were read are TGTGCCAGCAGTCGGGACAAATATGAACAGTAC. The rearrangement joins TRBV26 to TRBJ2-7; tentatively, D is TRBD1 (6 bases). Read data end 1 residue before the CDR3 end; the end is taken from the germline J gene. V was pared by 4 bases and J by 4 bases, with 8 bases between. This CDR3 is built from 12 residues. Germline values: CDR1 KGHPV, CDR2 FQNQEV (reference sequence).